Sequencing of this T cell receptor (beta chain) was carried out in a study of blood T cell repertoires in COVID-19. Study as a whole: COVID-19 samples, acute and convalescent, were from the United States, Italy and Spain. In each case, the material was cDNA or gDNA derived from T cells, B-cell-depleted T cells, or PBMCs.

This CDR3 has 14 residues. V was clipped by 6 bases and J by 2 bases, with 14 bases between them. Per germline, CDR1 MNHEY and CDR2 SVGAGI. As handled by the study authors: Amplification of reference gene primers was used by the study to estimate nucleated cell counts. Clones were read by immunoSEQ multiplex PCR, and TCRdb kept only the in-frame ones, dropping some. V, J and clone size are those of that table, while D and trimming were read from the DNA. The sample holds about 260,000 clones; more than 75% are singletons and the top ten take approximately 1.5%. This clonotype was sampled from a woman in her thirties or forties who had recovered from COVID-19. This chain joins TRBV6-5 and TRBJ2-7, with a possible D match to TRBD2 (6 bases). Sequenced input: peripheral blood. CDR3 nucleotide sequence: TGTGCCAGCAGGCCACCCCGGACTACCTACGAGCAGTACTTC. Residues: CASRPPRTTYEQYF.